This is a list of T cell receptor beta chains from one sample in a study of cytomegalovirus exposure and HLA in healthy donors. This table comes from immunoSEQ multiplex PCR, and its TCRdb copy is limited to in-frame clones, with some not included. This table holds about 79,000 clones, 80% to 95% found once. Sequencing was done on a sample of PBMCs. The receptors stem from a woman in her thirties in good health and CMV-seronegative. Each CDR3 is given with its conserved first and last residue. The D gene is left open where the match is weak. Expanded clones get a size class; other rows say once, few or many, or leave the size out.

V,size,J,D,CDR3,DNA
TRBV11-2,-,TRBJ1-2,-,CASSLSRDITNYGYTF,TGTGCCAGCAGCTTATCCCGGGACATTACTAACTATGGCTACACCTTC
TRBV2,-,TRBJ1-1,-,CASRTQGVGTEAFF,TGTGCCAGCAGAACACAGGGTGTCGGCACTGAAGCTTTCTTT
TRBV2,once,TRBJ2-1,-,CASSVSGGPYNEQFF,TGTGCCAGCAGTGTATCTGGCGGTCCCTACAATGAGCAGTTCTTC
TRBV4-1,-,TRBJ2-1,TRBD2,CASRGGRNYNEQFF,TGCGCCAGCAGGGGCGGGAGGAATTACAATGAGCAGTTCTTC
TRBV7-2,-,TRBJ2-3,TRBD2,CASSLVGGGEDTQYF,TGTGCCAGCAGCTTAGTGGGGGGGGGTGAAGATACGCAGTATTTT
TRBV5-8,-,TRBJ2-1,TRBD2,CASSLGTSRDNEQFF,TGTGCCAGCAGCTTGGGGACTAGCCGCGACAATGAGCAGTTCTTC
TRBV7-9,few,TRBJ2-7,TRBD2,CASSSGGSSYEQYF,TGTGCCAGCAGTTCGGGGGGGAGCTCCTACGAGCAGTACTTC
TRBV19,-,TRBJ1-5,TRBD1,CASRDRGNQPQHF,TGTGCCAGTAGGGACAGGGGCAATCAGCCCCAGCATTTT
TRBV7-6,-,TRBJ2-7,-,CASSFGDSYEQYF,TGTGCCAGCAGCTTCGGGGACTCCTACGAGCAGTACTTC
TRBV7-8,-,TRBJ2-7,-,CASSPQGLRYEQYF,TGTGCCAGCAGCCCACAGGGTCTCCGCTACGAGCAGTACTTC
TRBV7-3,-,TRBJ1-1,-,CASSLLHGDTEAFF,TGTGCCAGCAGCCTCCTGCACGGGGACACTGAAGCTTTCTTT
TRBV10-3,-,TRBJ1-1,-,CAIKRSGLEGAFF,TGTGCCATCAAGAGGTCGGGCCTCGAGGGAGCTTTCTTT
TRBV5-5,-,TRBJ1-1,-,CASSQGIPGGNTEAFF,TGTGCCAGCAGCCAAGGAATTCCCGGAGGGAACACTGAAGCTTTCTTT
TRBV5-1,-,TRBJ2-7,TRBD1,CASSLLTGGSYEQYF,TGCGCCAGCAGCTTGTTAACAGGGGGCAGTTACGAGCAGTACTTC
TRBV28,-,TRBJ2-7,-,CASSFLSSPSSYEQYF,TGTGCCAGCAGTTTCCTTTCATCACCTAGCTCCTACGAGCAGTACTTC
TRBV11-2,once,TRBJ2-1,TRBD2,CASSTTSGRNNEQFF,TGTGCCAGCAGTACGACTAGCGGGAGGAACAATGAGCAGTTCTTC
TRBV6-5,-,TRBJ1-1,-,CASSYDLPQRGTEAFF,TGTGCCAGCAGTTACGATCTGCCCCAACGAGGGACTGAAGCTTTCTTT
TRBV7-8,-,TRBJ1-2,-,CASSLSGMPNYGYTF,TGTGCCAGCAGCTTATCAGGGATGCCTAACTATGGCTACACCTTC
TRBV18,-,TRBJ1-5,TRBD1,CASSGNTGGNQPQHF,TGTGCCAGCTCCGGAAACACAGGGGGCAATCAGCCCCAGCATTTT
TRBV7-2,-,TRBJ2-3,-,CASSSTRVRTDTQYF,TGTGCCAGCAGCTCAACTAGAGTTCGCACAGATACGCAGTATTTT
TRBV5-6,-,TRBJ1-1,-,CASSRDFDSEAFF,TGTGCCAGCAGCCGTGACTTCGACTCTGAAGCTTTCTTT
TRBV27,-,TRBJ1-2,-,CASSLSIRGSGYTF,TGTGCCAGCAGTTTATCGATCAGAGGATCTGGCTACACCTTC
TRBV19,-,TRBJ1-5,-,CASRTTGKSNQPQHF,TGTGCCAGTAGAACCACAGGGAAGAGCAATCAGCCCCAGCATTTT
TRBV27,-,TRBJ1-5,-,CASKHRAGNQPQHF,TGTGCCAGCAAACACAGGGCTGGCAATCAGCCCCAGCATTTT
TRBV19,-,TRBJ2-7,TRBD1,CASSAGTGVPYEQYF,TGTGCCAGTAGTGCTGGGACAGGGGTCCCCTACGAGCAGTACTTC
TRBV5-8,-,TRBJ1-5,-,CASSSFQGRNQPQHF,TGTGCCAGCAGCTCCTTCCAGGGTAGGAATCAGCCCCAGCATTTT
TRBV5-4,once,TRBJ2-1,-,CASSSRDLQFF,TGTGCCAGCAGCTCGAGGGATCTGCAGTTCTTC
TRBV19,-,TRBJ1-2,TRBD1,CASTPYRGGYTF,TGTGCCAGTACCCCATACAGGGGTGGCTACACCTTC
TRBV5-1,-,TRBJ2-3,TRBD2,CASSWTSGVSTDTQYF,TGCGCCAGCAGCTGGACTAGCGGAGTTAGCACAGATACGCAGTATTTT
TRBV7-8,-,TRBJ1-1,-,CASSSVTSSRTEAFF,TGTGCCAGCAGCTCAGTGACTTCCTCGAGGACTGAAGCTTTCTTT
TRBV7-2,-,TRBJ2-3,TRBD2,CASSSTRTSGGSQDTQYF,TGTGCCAGCAGCTCAACCCGGACTAGCGGGGGGTCCCAAGATACGCAGTATTTT
TRBV7-9,few,TRBJ1-2,-,CASSPPAGDTYNYGYTF,TGTGCCAGCAGCCCCCCGGCGGGGGACACATACAACTATGGCTACACCTTC
TRBV18,-,TRBJ1-2,TRBD1,CASSPPDRDYGYTF,TGTGCCAGCTCACCACCGGACAGGGACTATGGCTACACCTTC
TRBV18,once,TRBJ2-1,-,CASSPTGNEQFF,TGTGCCAGCTCACCAACAGGCAATGAGCAGTTCTTC
TRBV7-9,-,TRBJ2-3,-,CASSPPTDTQYF,TGTGCCAGCAGCCCCCCAACAGATACGCAGTATTTT
TRBV19,few,TRBJ1-5,-,CASTPRRGADGNQPQHF,TGTGCCAGTACCCCCCGGCGGGGGGCAGATGGCAATCAGCCCCAGCATTTT